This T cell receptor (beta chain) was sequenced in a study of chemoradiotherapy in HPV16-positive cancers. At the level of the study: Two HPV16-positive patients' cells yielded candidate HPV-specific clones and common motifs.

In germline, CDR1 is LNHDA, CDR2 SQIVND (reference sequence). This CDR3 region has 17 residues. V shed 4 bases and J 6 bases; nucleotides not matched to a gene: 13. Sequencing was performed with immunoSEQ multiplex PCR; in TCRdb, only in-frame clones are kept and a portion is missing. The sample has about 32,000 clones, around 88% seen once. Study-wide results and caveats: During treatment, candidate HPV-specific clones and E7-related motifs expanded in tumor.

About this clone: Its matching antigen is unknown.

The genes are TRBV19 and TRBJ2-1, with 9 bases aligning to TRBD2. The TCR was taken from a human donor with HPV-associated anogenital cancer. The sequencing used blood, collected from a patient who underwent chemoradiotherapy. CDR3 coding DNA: TGTGCCAGTAGTACCCCCCAGGGGCGGGGGGGCCCCAATGAGCAGTTCTTC. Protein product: CASSTPQGRGGPNEQFF.